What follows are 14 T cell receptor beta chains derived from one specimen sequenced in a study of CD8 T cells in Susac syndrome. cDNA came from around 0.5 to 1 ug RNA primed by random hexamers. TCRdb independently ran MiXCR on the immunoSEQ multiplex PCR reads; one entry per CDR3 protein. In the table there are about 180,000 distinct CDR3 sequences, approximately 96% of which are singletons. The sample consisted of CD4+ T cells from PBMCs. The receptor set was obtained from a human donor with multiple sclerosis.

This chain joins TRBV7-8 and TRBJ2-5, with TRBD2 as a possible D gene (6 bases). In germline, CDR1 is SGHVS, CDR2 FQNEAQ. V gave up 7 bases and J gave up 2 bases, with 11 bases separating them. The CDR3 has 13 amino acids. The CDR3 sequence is CASTRLVQETQYF. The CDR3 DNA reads TGTGCCAGCACCCGACTAGTTCAAGAGACCCAGTACTTC.

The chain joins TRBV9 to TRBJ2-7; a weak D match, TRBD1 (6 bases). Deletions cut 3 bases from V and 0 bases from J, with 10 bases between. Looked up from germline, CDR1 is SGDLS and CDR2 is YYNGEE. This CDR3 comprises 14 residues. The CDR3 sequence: CASSGGDISYEQYF. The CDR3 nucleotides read TGTGCCAGCAGCGGAGGGGACATCTCCTACGAGCAGTACTTC.

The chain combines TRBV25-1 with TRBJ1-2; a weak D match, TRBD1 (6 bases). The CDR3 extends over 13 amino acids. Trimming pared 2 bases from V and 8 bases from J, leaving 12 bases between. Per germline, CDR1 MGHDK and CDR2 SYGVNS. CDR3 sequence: CASSEDRLSGYTF. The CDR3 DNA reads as TGTGCCAGCAGTGAAGACAGGTTGAGCGGCTACACCTTC.

The CDR3 loop reads CASSQPSRTGKKGYTF. The CDR3 nucleotides read TGTGCCAGCAGTCAACCGTCCCGGACAGGGAAAAAGGGCTACACCTTC. The V and J genes are TRBV12-3 or TRBV12-4 and TRBJ1-2; TRBD1 agrees at 8 bases. The CDR3 is made up of 16 amino acids. J was trimmed by 8 bases and V by 5 bases; bases with no gene match: 16.

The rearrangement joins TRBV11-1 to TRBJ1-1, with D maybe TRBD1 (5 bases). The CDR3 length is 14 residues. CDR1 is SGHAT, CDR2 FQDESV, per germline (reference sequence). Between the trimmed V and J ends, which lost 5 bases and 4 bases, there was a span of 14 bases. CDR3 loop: CASSARVRSTEAFF. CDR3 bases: TGTGCCAGCAGCGCCAGGGTAAGGAGCACTGAAGCTTTCTTT.

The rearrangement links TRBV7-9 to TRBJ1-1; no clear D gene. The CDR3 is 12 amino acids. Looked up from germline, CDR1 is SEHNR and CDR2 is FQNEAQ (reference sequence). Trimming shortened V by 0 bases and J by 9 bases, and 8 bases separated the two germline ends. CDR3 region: CASSLAAQKAFF. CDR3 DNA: TGTGCCAGCAGCTTAGCGGCACAGAAAGCTTTCTTT. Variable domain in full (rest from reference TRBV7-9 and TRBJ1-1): DTGVSQNPRHKITKRGQNVTFRCDPISEHNRLYWYRQTLGQGPEFLTYFQNEAQLEKSRLLSDRFSAERPKGSFSTLEIQRTEQGDSAMYLCASSLAAQKAFFGQGTRLTVV.

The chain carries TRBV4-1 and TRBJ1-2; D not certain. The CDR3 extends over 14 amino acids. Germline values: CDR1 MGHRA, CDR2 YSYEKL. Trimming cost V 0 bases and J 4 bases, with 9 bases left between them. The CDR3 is CASSQDPPAYGYTF. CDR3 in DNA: TGCGCCAGCAGCCAAGATCCTCCAGCCTATGGCTACACCTTC.

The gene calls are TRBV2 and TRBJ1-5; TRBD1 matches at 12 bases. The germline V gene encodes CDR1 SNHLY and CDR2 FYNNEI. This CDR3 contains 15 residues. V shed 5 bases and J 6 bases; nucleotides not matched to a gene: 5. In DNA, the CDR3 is TGTGCCAGCAGTATGGGGGACAGGGGGCTTCAGCCCCAGCATTTT. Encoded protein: CASSMGDRGLQPQHF.

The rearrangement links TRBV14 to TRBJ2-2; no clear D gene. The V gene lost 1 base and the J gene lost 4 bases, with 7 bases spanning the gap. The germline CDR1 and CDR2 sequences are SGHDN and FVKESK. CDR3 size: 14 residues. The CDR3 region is CASSQVSGTGELFF. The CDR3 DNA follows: TGTGCCAGCAGCCAAGTGTCCGGCACCGGGGAGCTGTTTTTT.

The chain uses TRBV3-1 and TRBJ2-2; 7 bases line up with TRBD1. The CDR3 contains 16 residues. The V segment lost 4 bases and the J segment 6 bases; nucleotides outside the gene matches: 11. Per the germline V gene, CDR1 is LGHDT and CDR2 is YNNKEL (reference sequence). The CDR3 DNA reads TGTGCCAGCAGCCGTCACTCGGACAGGAGCTCCGGGGAGCTGTTTTTT. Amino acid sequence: CASSRHSDRSSGELFF.

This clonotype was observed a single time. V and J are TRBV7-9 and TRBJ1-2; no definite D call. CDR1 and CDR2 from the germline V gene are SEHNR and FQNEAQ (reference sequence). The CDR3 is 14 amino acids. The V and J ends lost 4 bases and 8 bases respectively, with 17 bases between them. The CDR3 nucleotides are TGTGCCAGCAGCTCGAATACGGTGAGCTGGGGCTACACCTTC. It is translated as CASSSNTVSWGYTF.

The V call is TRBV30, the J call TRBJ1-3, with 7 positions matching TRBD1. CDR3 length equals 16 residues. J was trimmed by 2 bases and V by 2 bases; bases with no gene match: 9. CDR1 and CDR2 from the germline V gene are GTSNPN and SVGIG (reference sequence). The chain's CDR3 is CAWSFRQGITGNTIYF. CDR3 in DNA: TGTGCCTGGAGTTTCCGACAGGGCATTACTGGAAACACCATATATTTT.

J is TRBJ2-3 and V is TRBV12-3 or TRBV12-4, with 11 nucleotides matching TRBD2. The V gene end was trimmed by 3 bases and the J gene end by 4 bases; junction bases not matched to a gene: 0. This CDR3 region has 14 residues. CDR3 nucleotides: TGTGCCAGCAGTTTTAGCGGGGGGGCAGATACGCAGTATTTT. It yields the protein CASSFSGGADTQYF.

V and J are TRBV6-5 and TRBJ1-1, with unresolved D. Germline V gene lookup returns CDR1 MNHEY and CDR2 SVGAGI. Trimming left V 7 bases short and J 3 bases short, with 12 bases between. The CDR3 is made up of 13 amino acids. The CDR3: CASNRDGDTEAFF. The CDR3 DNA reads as TGTGCCAGCAATAGGGATGGGGACACTGAAGCTTTCTTT.